The 27 T cell receptor beta chains reported below all come from one sample, sequenced in a study of T cell clones after liver transplantation. The method was immunoSEQ multiplex PCR; TCRdb's version includes in-frame clones alone and lacks a portion of them. The data show approximately 100,000 clones, 75% to 90% seen once. This sample comprised CD4+ T cells from blood, obtained before liver transplant. The receptors shown here come from a human donor who received a liver transplant.

The chain combines TRBV19 with TRBJ1-4; 9 bases agree with TRBD1. Per germline, CDR1 LNHDA and CDR2 SQIVND (reference sequence). The CDR3 contains 15 residues. For the CDR3, the DNA is TGTGCAACACTCTCTCCCGGGACAGGGATAGAAAAACTGTTTTTT. It is translated as CATLSPGTGIEKLFF.

This clone occurred a few times. The V and J genes are TRBV19 and TRBJ2-1; TRBD1 is a possible D gene (6 bases). CDR3 length: 16 amino acids. The germline gives CDR1 LNHDA, CDR2 SQIVND (reference sequence). Trimming pared 5 bases from V and 5 bases from J, leaving 19 bases between. CDR3 DNA sequence: TGTGCCAGTAGTGCTTGGGACCCAGGGGCCCACAATGAGCAGTTCTTC. Its translation: CASSAWDPGAHNEQFF.

The chain combines TRBV29-1 with TRBJ2-5; 7 positions match TRBD1. After removal of 1 base from V and 4 bases from J, the junction contained 6 bases not matched to a gene. The CDR3 has 14 residues. Germline V gene data show CDR1 as SQVTM and CDR2 as ANQGSEA. The CDR3 is CSVEGYRGTETQYF. DNA of the CDR3: TGCAGCGTTGAAGGGTACAGGGGAACAGAGACCCAGTACTTC. Based on the CDR3 plus reference TRBV29-1 and TRBJ2-5, the full variable domain is SAVISQKPSRDICQRGTSLTIQCQVDSQVTMMFWYRQQPGQSLTLIATANQGSEATYESGFVIDKFPISRPNLTFSTLTVSNMSPEDSSIYLCSVEGYRGTETQYFGPGTRLLVL.

The chain uses TRBV28 and TRBJ1-5; the D is unclear. The V end lost 6 bases, the J end lost 7 bases, and 16 bases lay between the germline ends. The germline CDR1 and CDR2 sequences are MDHEN and SYDVKM. The CDR3 spans 14 residues. This CDR3 reads CASSIPAGQQPQHF. CDR3 nucleotides: TGTGCCAGCAGCATCCCTGCGGGTCAGCAGCCCCAGCATTTT.

Only a few counts were recorded for this clone. In DNA, the CDR3 is TGTGCCAGCACCGAGGGGGATGGACTGGGACCCCAGCATTTT. Amino acid sequence: CASTEGDGLGPQHF. The chain has TRBV5-5 and TRBJ1-5; tentatively, D is TRBD1 (6 bases). V lost 6 bases and J lost 10, with 20 bases in between. The germline V gene has CDR1 SGHKS and CDR2 YYEKEE (reference sequence). The CDR3 extends over 14 amino acids.

J is TRBJ2-1 and V is TRBV5-1, with a possible D match to TRBD2 (5 bases). The germline V gene has CDR1 SGHRS and CDR2 YFSETQ. V dropped 1 base and J dropped 2 bases, with 10 bases sitting between them. The CDR3 has 15 residues. In nucleotides, the CDR3 is TGCGCCAGCAGCTTGCTTTCAGCGGCCTACAATGAGCAGTTCTTC. Residues: CASSLLSAAYNEQFF.

This clone was seen just once. The J gene is TRBJ1-1, the V gene TRBV6-1, with a weak D call TRBD1 (5 bases). Germline values: CDR1 MNHNS, CDR2 SASEGT. Trimming pared 1 base from V and 1 base from J, leaving 13 bases between. The CDR3 is 16 amino acids. Written as DNA, the CDR3 is TGTGCCAGCAGTGAAGATGGGGGGAGGAGGAACACTGAAGCTTTCTTT. This sequence encodes CASSEDGGRRNTEAFF.

This clone appeared once. The chain joins TRBV2 to TRBJ1-1; the match to TRBD1 covers 7 bases. Germline CDR1 and CDR2: SNHLY and FYNNEI. After removal of 7 bases from V and 1 base from J, the junction contained 9 bases not matched to a gene. CDR3 length: 15 amino acids. The CDR3 nucleotides read TGTGCCAGCAAAGGGGGCGGAGGAGAGAACACTGAAGCTTTCTTT. Translated, it gives CASKGGGGENTEAFF.

The chain uses TRBV2 and TRBJ1-4; maybe TRBD1 (5 bases). Germline CDR1 SNHLY, CDR2 FYNNEI. The V end was cut by 8 bases, the J end by 7 bases, with 17 bases between. This CDR3 contains 14 residues. The CDR3 DNA reads as TGTGCCAGCGCCGGGGACGCATCGCTTGAAAAACTGTTTTTT. Encoded protein: CASAGDASLEKLFF.

This chain uses TRBV19 with TRBJ1-6; D is uncertain. The CDR3 runs to 13 residues. Germline loops: CDR1 LNHDA, CDR2 SQIVND (reference sequence). Trimming left V 3 bases short and J 6 bases short, with 6 bases between. CDR3 residues: CASSIQFNSPLHF. The CDR3 DNA is TGTGCCAGTAGTATTCAGTTTAATTCACCCCTCCACTTT.

This chain uses TRBV6-5 with TRBJ2-7; D is unresolved. Germline assignment: CDR1 MNHEY and CDR2 SVGAGI. The CDR3 is made up of 15 amino acids. Trimming shortened V by 6 bases and J by 0 bases, and 15 bases separated the two germline ends. CDR3 residues: CASSPGSPSSYEQYF. DNA of the CDR3: TGTGCCAGCAGCCCCGGTAGCCCGAGCTCCTACGAGCAGTACTTC.

V usage is TRBV5-1 and J usage is TRBJ1-2; D is uncertain. V lost 5 bases and J 1 base, leaving 18 bases between the germline ends. The CDR3 extends over 16 amino acids. The germline V gene encodes CDR1 SGHRS and CDR2 YFSETQ. The CDR3 coding sequence is TGCGCCAGCAGTGCGGAGGGAAGGGCACGTAACTATGGCTACACCTTC. This translates into CASSAEGRARNYGYTF.

V and J are TRBV5-1 and TRBJ2-5; 7 positions agree with TRBD1. With V trimmed by 2 bases and J by 2 bases, 3 bases remained unmatched. The germline CDR1 and CDR2 sequences are SGHRS and YFSETQ. The CDR3 consists of 14 residues. The CDR3 nucleotides are TGCGCCAGCAGCTTCGGGACAGCACAAGAGACCCAGTACTTC. This gives the protein CASSFGTAQETQYF.

The CDR3 DNA follows: TGTGCCAGCAGCTTAGGGGGGAGCCTCTCCTACGAGCAGTACTTC. It specifies CASSLGGSLSYEQYF. The chain employs TRBV7-2 and TRBJ2-7; D is possibly TRBD1 or TRBD2 (5 bases each). The length of the CDR3 is 15 residues. The V and J ends lost 1 base and 0 bases respectively, with 10 bases between them. The germline gives CDR1 SGHTA, CDR2 FQGNSA. Complete variable domain (other parts from reference TRBV7-2 and TRBJ2-7): GAGVSQSPSNKVTEKGKDVELRCDPISGHTALYWYRQSLGQGLEFLIYFQGNSAPDKSGLPSDRFSAERTGGSVSTLTIQRTQQEDSAVYLCASSLGGSLSYEQYFGPGTRLTVT.

The chain uses TRBV2 and TRBJ1-2; TRBD1 agrees at 7 bases. This CDR3 contains 15 residues. The germline gives CDR1 SNHLY, CDR2 FYNNEI. Trimming removed 6 bases from V and 4 bases from J; junction bases left unmatched: 11. This chain's CDR3 is CASSLTTGAFYGYTF. The CDR3 bases are TGTGCCAGCAGCTTGACTACAGGGGCCTTCTATGGCTACACCTTC. The variable domain in full, with the rest retrieved from reference TRBV2 and TRBJ1-2, is EPEVTQTPSHQVTQMGQEVILRCVPISNHLYFYWYRQILGQKVEFLVSFYNNEISEKSEIFDDQFSVERPDGSNFTLKIRSTKLEDSAMYFCASSLTTGAFYGYTFGSGTRLTVV.

The rearrangement links TRBV2 to TRBJ1-4; no reliable D call. Germline CDR1 is SNHLY and CDR2 is FYNNEI. This CDR3 region has 16 residues. The V end lost 6 bases, the J end lost 4 bases, and 18 bases lay between the germline ends. Here the CDR3 reads CASRLGSSWGNEKLFF. The CDR3 nucleotides are TGTGCCAGCAGGTTAGGCAGCTCCTGGGGTAATGAAAAACTGTTTTTT.

The chain has TRBV29-1 and TRBJ1-1; D remains unclear. The V gene lost 3 bases and the J gene lost 1 base, with 3 bases spanning the gap. This CDR3 comprises 11 residues. Germline loops: CDR1 SQVTM, CDR2 ANQGSEA. The CDR3 loop reads CSVDQNTEAFF. The CDR3 DNA reads TGCAGCGTTGATCAGAACACTGAAGCTTTCTTT.

This chain joins TRBV2 and TRBJ2-2, with TRBD1 matching 7 bases. This CDR3 contains 14 residues. Trimming at V came to 10 bases and at J to 0 bases, leaving 5 bases not matched to a gene. CDR1 is SNHLY and CDR2 is FYNNEI in the germline V gene. The CDR3: CATRQGANTGELFF. In nucleotides, the CDR3 is TGTGCCACGAGACAGGGAGCGAACACCGGGGAGCTGTTTTTT.

This clone has only one observation. This rearrangement joins TRBV6-6 to TRBJ2-7, with a weak D call TRBD1 (6 bases). The CDR3 extends over 15 amino acids. V gave up 6 bases and J gave up 2 bases, with 17 bases separating them. CDR1 is MNHNY, CDR2 SVGAGI, per germline (reference sequence). The CDR3 region is CASRKQGSYAYEQYF. The CDR3 nucleotides read TGTGCCAGCAGAAAACAGGGTAGTTACGCCTACGAGCAGTACTTC.

This chain uses TRBV7-2 with TRBJ1-3; D not resolved. Germline CDR1 and CDR2: SGHTA and FQGNSA. V lost 0 bases and J 4 bases, leaving 7 bases between the germline ends. The CDR3 has 14 amino acids. CDR3 DNA: TGTGCCAGCAGCTTAGCGCGGCGCGGAAACACCATATATTTT. It translates to CASSLARRGNTIYF.

The V gene is TRBV6-6, the J gene TRBJ1-1; D call uncertain. The germline gives CDR1 MNHNY, CDR2 SVGAGI (reference sequence). Between the trimmed V and J ends, which lost 5 bases and 6 bases, there was a span of 19 bases. The CDR3 has 15 residues. The CDR3 reads CASSDPTRGLPEAFF. DNA for the CDR3: TGTGCCAGCAGTGATCCCACTCGCGGGCTCCCTGAAGCTTTCTTT.

CDR3 nucleotide sequence: TGTGCCAGCAGACTCGGACTAGCGGGCCAAGAGACCCAGTACTTC. This encodes CASRLGLAGQETQYF. The chain has TRBV27 and TRBJ2-5; 11 nucleotides line up with TRBD2. The CDR3 sequence is 15 residues long. Germline V gene data show CDR1 as MNHEY and CDR2 as SMNVEV (reference sequence). Trimming took 6 bases from V and 1 from J; bases not matched to a gene: 4.

This clone was found a few times. The genes are TRBV29-1 and TRBJ2-3; D call uncertain. This CDR3 spans 11 amino acids. Germline V lookup: CDR1 SQVTM, CDR2 ANQGSEA. The ends were cut back, 5 bases at V and 5 bases at J, with 8 bases in the middle. The CDR3 spells CSVSDGDTQYF. CDR3 nucleotides: TGCAGCGTTTCGGACGGAGATACGCAGTATTTT.

The chain has TRBV9 and TRBJ2-7, with TRBD1 as a possible D gene (5 bases). The CDR3 spans 14 residues. Trimming pared 0 bases from V and 0 bases from J, leaving 7 bases between. CDR1 SGDLS and CDR2 YYNGEE come from the germline V gene. The CDR3 spells CASSVDTGSYEQYF. Here the CDR3 DNA reads TGTGCCAGCAGCGTAGATACAGGCTCCTACGAGCAGTACTTC.

This rearrangement joins TRBV29-1 to TRBJ1-2, with D possibly being TRBD1 (6 bases). The CDR3 contains 11 residues. Germline V gene lookup returns CDR1 SQVTM and CDR2 ANQGSEA. Trimming took 7 bases from V and 7 from J, leaving 13 bases between them. CDR3 nucleotides: TGCAGCGCTACAGGGAGAGGTGGCTACACCTTC. Protein: CSATGRGGYTF.

The rearrangement links TRBV19 to TRBJ2-5; no definite D call. Trimming left V 8 bases short and J 2 bases short, with 12 bases between. The CDR3 length is 13 residues. Germline CDR1 reads LNHDA; CDR2 reads SQIVND (reference sequence). The CDR3, as DNA: TGTGCCAGTCGTCGGCAGGAGCAAGAGACCCAGTACTTC. This translates into CASRRQEQETQYF.

This clone has a single count. The chain carries TRBV10-3 and TRBJ2-7; D is unresolved. Germline values: CDR1 ENHRY, CDR2 SYGVKD. CDR3 length equals 12 residues. Trimming cost V 4 bases and J 2 bases, with 6 bases left between them. CDR3 in DNA: TGTGCCATCAGTGCGGACGCCTACGAGCAGTACTTC. Translation gives CAISADAYEQYF.